Sequencing of this TCR beta chain was carried out in a study of vaccination and CD4 T cells after COVID-19. The Oncomine TCR Beta short-read assay was applied to DNA of cultured CD4+ T cells. Cultured CD4+ T cells yielded the extracted genomic DNA. MiXCR, run by TCRdb on the PCR reads, gives a single entry per CDR3 protein. The data hold 11,000 or so distinct CDR3 sequences, with about 42% observed a single time. As to this clonotype: The antigen remains unidentified.

Treatment here: approximately nine-day PBMC culture with coronavirus spike peptide pools or control peptides (ViraFEST assay). The source material was CD4+ T cells from blood, cultured in vitro. The source of this sequence is a human donor who had recovered from COVID-19.

The CDR3 loop is CASSQETGGHQPQHF. DNA of the CDR3: TGCGCCAGCAGCCAAGAGACGGGGGGTCATCAGCCCCAGCATTTT. This sequence joins TRBV4-3 and TRBJ1-5; D perhaps matches TRBD1 (5 bases). Germline loops: CDR1 LGHNA, CDR2 YSLEER. This CDR3 is 15 amino acids long. V was clipped by 0 bases and J by 5 bases, with 11 bases between them.